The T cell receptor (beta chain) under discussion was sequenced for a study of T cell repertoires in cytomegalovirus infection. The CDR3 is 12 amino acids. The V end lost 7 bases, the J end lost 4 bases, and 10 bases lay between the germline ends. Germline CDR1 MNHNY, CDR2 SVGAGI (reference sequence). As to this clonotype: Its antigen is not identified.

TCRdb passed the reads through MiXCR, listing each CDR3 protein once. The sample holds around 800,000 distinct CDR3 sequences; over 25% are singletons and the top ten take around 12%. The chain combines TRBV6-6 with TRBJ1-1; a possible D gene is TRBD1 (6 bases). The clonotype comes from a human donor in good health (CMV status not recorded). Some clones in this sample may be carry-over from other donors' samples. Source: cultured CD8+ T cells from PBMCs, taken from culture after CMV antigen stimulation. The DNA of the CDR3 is TGTGCCAGCATTGTACAGGGCACTGAAGCTTTCTTT. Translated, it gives CASIVQGTEAFF.